Below, 25 T cell receptor beta chains from the same sample are listed, as sequenced in a study of T cell repertoires in cytomegalovirus infection (dated by TCRdb to the late 2010s). Sequencing relied on an Illumina HiSeq 1500. The public reads were reprocessed in TCRdb via fastp at Q25 and MiXCR, keeping in-frame beta chains. Each entry merges the rows of one CDR3 protein and shows their most common DNA and genes. This sample holds 200,000 to 250,000 distinct CDR3 sequences; roughly 22% were observed only once. The top ten clonotypes cover about 18% of the sample. What was sequenced was CD8+ T cells from PBMCs. Receptor source: a human donor in good health (CMV status not recorded). Some clones in this sample may be carry-over from other donors' samples.

The chain has TRBV19 and TRBJ2-7, with 10 bases matching TRBD2. CDR3 length equals 14 residues. V dropped 5 bases and J dropped 4; count of bases not matched to a gene: 5. Germline V CDR1 and CDR2: LNHDA, SQIVND (reference sequence). The CDR3 DNA follows: TGTGCCAGTAGTCGACTAGCGGGTGATTACGAGCAGTACTTC. Translated, it gives CASSRLAGDYEQYF.

This clonotype was detected ten times or more. The chain joins TRBV4-2 to TRBJ1-5; TRBD1 agrees at 7 bases. V was pared by 5 bases and J by 6 bases, with 7 bases of the junction left unmatched. CDR3 length: 14 residues. Germline values: CDR1 LGHNA, CDR2 YNFKEQ. As DNA, the CDR3 is TGTGCCAGCAGCTATGACAGGGATTTTCAGCCCCAGCATTTT. Translating it yields CASSYDRDFQPQHF.

The V and J genes are TRBV10-2 and TRBJ2-3; D is unresolved. Germline assignment: CDR1 WSHSY and CDR2 SAAADI. With 3 bases removed from V and 5 bases from J, the gap between germline ends came to 6 bases. The CDR3 consists of 12 residues. This CDR3 reads CASSEGGDTQYF. The CDR3 coding sequence is TGCGCCAGCAGTGAAGGCGGAGATACGCAGTATTTT.

This clonotype has a count of ten or more. This rearrangement joins TRBV7-2 to TRBJ1-1; 7 bases are a match to TRBD1. The CDR3 spans 14 residues. In germline, CDR1 is SGHTA, CDR2 FQGNSA. V trimming: 5 bases; J trimming: 0 bases; junction bases outside the gene matches: 3. The CDR3 loop is CASSATGMNTEAFF. CDR3 bases: TGTGCCAGCAGCGCGACAGGGATGAACACTGAAGCTTTCTTT. Full variable domain (missing parts from reference TRBV7-2 and TRBJ1-1): GAGVSQSPSNKVTEKGKDVELRCDPISGHTALYWYRQSLGQGLEFLIYFQGNSAPDKSGLPSDRFSAERTGGSVSTLTIQRTQQEDSAVYLCASSATGMNTEAFFGQGTRLTVV.

This clonotype was counted only a few times. The gene calls are TRBV6-6 and TRBJ1-1; TRBD1 agrees at 8 bases. V was clipped by 0 bases and J by 0 bases; unmatched bases: 3. The CDR3 extends over 16 amino acids. CDR1 and CDR2 from the germline V gene are MNHNY and SVGAGI (reference sequence). CDR3 nucleotides: TGTGCCAGCAGTTACTCTGGACAGGGAGTGAACACTGAAGCTTTCTTT. Residues: CASSYSGQGVNTEAFF.

The V call is TRBV6-5, the J call TRBJ2-7; unclear D gene. This CDR3 has 14 amino acids. From germline, CDR1 is MNHEY and CDR2 SVGAGI. V shed 2 bases and J shed 5 bases, with 13 bases lying between them. In DNA, the CDR3 is TGTGCCAGCAGTTACCTCGGACCTTTTAACGAGCAGTACTTC. It translates to CASSYLGPFNEQYF.

The rearrangement joins TRBV2 to TRBJ2-7; possibly TRBD2 for D (6 bases). This CDR3 has 15 amino acids. Trimming left V 6 bases short and J 0 bases short, with 15 bases between. Germline CDR1 SNHLY, CDR2 FYNNEI. The DNA of the CDR3 is TGTGCCAGCAGGGCGGGACCGCTCAGCTCCTACGAGCAGTACTTC. Residues: CASRAGPLSSYEQYF. Based on the CDR3 plus reference TRBV2 and TRBJ2-7, the full variable domain is EPEVTQTPSHQVTQMGQEVILRCVPISNHLYFYWYRQILGQKVEFLVSFYNNEISEKSEIFDDQFSVERPDGSNFTLKIRSTKLEDSAMYFCASRAGPLSSYEQYFGPGTRLTVT.

This chain connects TRBV19 to TRBJ2-1; TRBD2 aligns across 12 bases. The germline gives CDR1 LNHDA, CDR2 SQIVND (reference sequence). The CDR3 is made up of 15 amino acids. The ends lost 6 bases at V and 0 bases at J; junction bases unmatched: 0. As DNA, the CDR3 is TGTGCCAGTAGGACTAGCGGGGGCTCCTACAATGAGCAGTTCTTC. This encodes CASRTSGGSYNEQFF.

The V gene is TRBV15, the J gene TRBJ2-1, with a weak D call TRBD1 (6 bases). The CDR3 extends over 13 amino acids. V was clipped by 8 bases and J by 4 bases, with 12 bases between them. The germline V gene encodes CDR1 LNHNV and CDR2 YYDKDF (reference sequence). The DNA for the CDR3 is TGTGCCACCGGACAAGACAGGTACAATGAGCAGTTCTTC. It specifies CATGQDRYNEQFF.

The V gene is TRBV7-9, the J gene TRBJ2-5; 7 nucleotides match TRBD1. Unmatched junction bases numbered 6, after V lost 6 bases and J lost 5 bases. The CDR3 contains 13 residues. Germline V lookup: CDR1 SEHNR, CDR2 FQNEAQ (reference sequence). The CDR3 DNA reads TGTGCCAGCAGGCCCGGGACAGATGAGACCCAGTACTTC. This encodes CASRPGTDETQYF.

This clonotype occurred a few times. This chain links TRBV7-2 with TRBJ1-6; D may be TRBD1 (6 bases). Trimming took off 4 bases at V and 9 bases at J, with 19 bases between the two ends. CDR1 is SGHTA, CDR2 FQGNSA, per germline. The CDR3 covers 16 residues. CDR3 coding DNA: TGTGCCAGCAGCTCTTATCTTGGGGGGCGGTCTTCACCCCTCCACTTT. Encoded protein: CASSSYLGGRSSPLHF.

The V and J genes are TRBV29-1 and TRBJ2-7; TRBD1 might be the D (6 bases). Trimming pared 6 bases from V and 3 bases from J, leaving 9 bases between. The CDR3 is 11 amino acids. Germline V gives CDR1 SQVTM, CDR2 ANQGSEA. The CDR3 region has the DNA TGCAGCGTCGCGGACAGCTACGAGCAGTACTTC. It codes for CSVADSYEQYF.

A word on this clonotype: This may be a read error: a much more frequent sequence differs by one nucleotide. The rearrangement links TRBV7-8 to TRBJ2-5; the match to TRBD2 covers 14 bases. Germline lookup yields CDR1 SGHVS and CDR2 FQNEAQ. The CDR3 covers 16 residues. The CDR3, as DNA: TGTGTCAGCAGCTTACCGGGACTAGCGGGGGTAGAGACCCAGTACTTC. Translated, it gives CVSSLPGLAGVETQYF. Full variable domain (outside the CDR3, taken from reference TRBV7-8 and TRBJ2-5): GAGVSQSPRYKVAKRGQDVALRCDPISGHVSLFWYQQALGQGPEFLTYFQNEAQLDKSGLPSDRFFAERPEGSVSTLKIQRTQQEDSAVYLCVSSLPGLAGVETQYFGPGTRLLVL.

V is TRBV7-9 and J is TRBJ2-1; no clear D. V lost 3 bases and J 6 bases, leaving 9 bases between the germline ends. The CDR3 is 13 amino acids. Germline V gene sequence: CDR1 SEHNR, CDR2 FQNEAQ (reference sequence). The CDR3 sequence is CASSFLPGNEQFF. In DNA form, the CDR3 reads TGTGCCAGCAGCTTCCTCCCAGGCAATGAGCAGTTCTTC.

This clonotype showed up just a few times. The gene calls are TRBV27 and TRBJ2-5; D may be TRBD2 (6 bases). V was clipped by 1 base and J by 2 bases, with 17 bases between them. The CDR3 is 17 residues long. The V gene's germline CDR1 is MNHEY and CDR2 SMNVEV (reference sequence). In DNA, the CDR3 is TGTGCCAGCAGTTTATGGATACCGGGGGAAGGGCAAGAGACCCAGTACTTC. Amino acids: CASSLWIPGEGQETQYF.

The chain employs TRBV6-5 and TRBJ2-1; 7 positions match TRBD2. This CDR3 is built from 15 residues. Trimming cost V 7 bases and J 3 bases; bases outside gene matches: 9. Per the germline V gene, CDR1 is MNHEY and CDR2 is SVGAGI. CDR3 coding DNA: TGTGCCAGCATCCCGGCCGGGACTAACTACAATGAGCAGTTCTTC. Encoded protein: CASIPAGTNYNEQFF.

This clonotype showed up just a few times. The CDR3 here is CASTLLAGRYNEQFF. The CDR3 bases are TGTGCCAGCACCCTTCTAGCGGGGCGTTACAATGAGCAGTTCTTC. The chain combines TRBV7-6 with TRBJ2-1, with 9 bases aligning to TRBD2. The junction had 8 bases not matched to a gene; V was cut back by 7 bases and J by 4 bases. CDR1 is SGHVS, CDR2 FNYEAQ, per germline. The CDR3 length is 15 residues.

There are many counts of this clonotype. The V gene is TRBV12-3 or TRBV12-4, the J gene TRBJ2-7; D gene unclear. The CDR3 sequence is 12 residues long. V shed 6 bases and J shed 0 bases, with 6 bases lying between them. The chain's CDR3 is CASSFDSYEQYF. Written as DNA, the CDR3 is TGTGCCAGCAGCTTTGACTCCTACGAGCAGTACTTC.

The chain is built from TRBV7-9 and TRBJ2-7; 7 bases fit TRBD1. J lost 3 bases, V lost 5 bases, and 10 bases had no gene match. This CDR3 is built from 15 residues. CDR1 is SEHNR and CDR2 is FQNEAQ in the germline V gene (reference sequence). CDR3 sequence: CASSPSGTAFYEQYF. CDR3 bases: TGTGCCAGCAGCCCGTCCGGGACAGCCTTCTACGAGCAGTACTTC. Full variable domain (remainder filled in from reference TRBV7-9 and TRBJ2-7): DTGVSQNPRHKITKRGQNVTFRCDPISEHNRLYWYRQTLGQGPEFLTYFQNEAQLEKSRLLSDRFSAERPKGSFSTLEIQRTEQGDSAMYLCASSPSGTAFYEQYFGPGTRLTVT.

V is TRBV4-1 and J is TRBJ1-1; D call uncertain. CDR3 size: 15 residues. Germline lookup yields CDR1 MGHRA and CDR2 YSYEKL. Trimming cost V 1 base and J 1 base, with 10 bases left between them. The CDR3: CASSQVASSNTEAFF. CDR3 DNA: TGCGCCAGCAGCCAAGTCGCCTCCTCGAACACTGAAGCTTTCTTT.

The chain recombines TRBV6-5 with TRBJ1-2, with TRBD1 identical over 7 bases. The CDR3 runs to 14 residues. J lost 4 bases, V lost 8 bases, and 10 bases had no gene match. Germline V gene lookup returns CDR1 MNHEY and CDR2 SVGAGI. The DNA for the CDR3 is TGTGCCAGCGGCAAACAGGGGATCTCCTATGGCTACACCTTC. Translated: CASGKQGISYGYTF.

The genes are TRBV2 and TRBJ1-1; D might be TRBD1 (5 bases). V was clipped by 6 bases and J by 6 bases, with 23 bases between them. Germline CDR1 is SNHLY and CDR2 is FYNNEI. The CDR3 has 16 amino acids. CDR3 sequence reads: CASRAGGPEGISEAFF. The CDR3 DNA is TGTGCCAGCAGAGCAGGAGGGCCTGAGGGGATATCTGAAGCTTTCTTT.

The genes are TRBV28 and TRBJ1-1, with D unclear. V was clipped by 7 bases and J by 5 bases, with 23 bases between them. There are 16 residues in the CDR3. Looked up from germline, CDR1 is MDHEN and CDR2 is SYDVKM. CDR3 protein: CASTTRLLSWDTEAFF. The CDR3 DNA follows: TGTGCCAGCACCACAAGACTGCTCTCGTGGGATACTGAAGCTTTCTTT. The complete variable domain, with remaining parts taken from reference TRBV28 and TRBJ1-1, reads DVKVTQSSRYLVKRTGEKVFLECVQDMDHENMFWYRQDPGLGLRLIYFSYDVKMKEKGDIPEGYSVSREKKERFSLILESASTNQTSMYLCASTTRLLSWDTEAFFGQGTRLTVV.

This clonotype was picked up a small number of times. The V and J genes are TRBV27 and TRBJ1-1, with 10 bases aligning to TRBD1. The CDR3 loop spans 17 amino acids. V dropped 2 bases and J dropped 0; count of bases not matched to a gene: 6. CDR1 and CDR2 from the germline V gene are MNHEY and SMNVEV (reference sequence). The CDR3 coding sequence is TGTGCCAGCAGTTTAGCATGGACAGGGGGAGTGAACACTGAAGCTTTCTTT. It encodes CASSLAWTGGVNTEAFF.

The chain carries TRBV9 and TRBJ1-1; D gene uncertain. In germline, CDR1 is SGDLS, CDR2 YYNGEE. The CDR3 consists of 14 residues. Trimming removed 2 bases at V and 2 bases at J, with 10 bases between. The CDR3 DNA reads TGTGCCAGCAGCGTCTCTGGGGAAAACACTGAAGCTTTCTTT. Its translation is CASSVSGENTEAFF.